This T cell receptor beta chain came from a study of T cells in Graves' hyperthyroidism and ophthalmopathy. Study results and caveats: The authors' 13 V-J model separated ophthalmopathy from stable hyperthyroidism.

This clonotype was detected ten times or more. Its specificity is unknown. From RNA transcripts, TCR beta CDR3 regions were amplified. Carried out on the TCR CDR3, a first-round RT-PCR used the HTBI primer set. TCRdb reprocessed the multiplex PCR reads with MiXCR, giving one entry per CDR3 protein. This sample has 250,000 to 400,000 distinct CDR3 sequences; 12% to 15% occur once, and the top ten carry about 37%. Diagnostic assessment was based on clinical symptoms, serum thyroxine and TRAb, thyroid ultrasound and orbital computed tomography. The germline gives CDR1 LGHDT, CDR2 YNNKEL (reference sequence). V lost 0 bases and J lost 1; bases outside the gene matches: 7. The CDR3 totals 18 residues.

The receptor's source is a woman aged 40 to 50 with Graves' ophthalmopathy. The sample taken for sequencing was blood. The V and J genes are TRBV3-1 and TRBJ2-1, with 9 nucleotides matching TRBD2. The CDR3 region has the DNA TGTGCCAGCAGCCAAGAAGGATTGGCGGGAGGGTCCTACAATGAGCAGTTCTTC. Its protein is CASSQEGLAGGSYNEQFF.